The clone carrying this T cell receptor beta chain came up many times. Antigen: not known. The library was designed around alpha chains, so this beta chain is a stray read whose abundance carries little weight. This sample stems from a study of spatial heterogeneity in lung cancer. As to time point: sample taken at primary tumor resection. Sequencing covered unsorted whole RNA taken from tumor, nontumor lung or frozen PBMC. Study conclusions and caveats: Coverage of tumor T cells, by estimate, reached around 7% for alpha chains and about 12% for beta chains. Expanded TCRs classified as ubiquitous or regional were counted, and these counts tracked ubiquitous and regional nonsynonymous mutations, respectively. One measure, the expanded intratumoral alpha and beta TCR count, tracked tumor mutation counts.

The CDR3 is 16 residues long. Trimming took off 0 bases at V and 6 bases at J, with 14 bases between the two ends. In germline, CDR1 is SGHTA, CDR2 FQGNSA. TCR cDNA molecules each carried a unique molecular identifier. TCRdb re-analysed the 5' RACE reads in MiXCR, keeping a single row per CDR3 protein. This sample yields 8,000 or so distinct CDR3 sequences, of which approximately 13% are seen a single time; approximately 11% belongs to the top ten. The chain carries TRBV7-2 and TRBJ1-4; D gene ambiguous. The sequencing here drew on lung tumor tissue, taken at surgery. The clonotype comes from a male donor with early-stage non-small cell lung cancer. CDR3 sequence (DNA): TGTGCCAGCAGCTTAGCCCAGGCCTCCCCCTATGAAAAACTGTTTTTT. This codes for CASSLAQASPYEKLFF.